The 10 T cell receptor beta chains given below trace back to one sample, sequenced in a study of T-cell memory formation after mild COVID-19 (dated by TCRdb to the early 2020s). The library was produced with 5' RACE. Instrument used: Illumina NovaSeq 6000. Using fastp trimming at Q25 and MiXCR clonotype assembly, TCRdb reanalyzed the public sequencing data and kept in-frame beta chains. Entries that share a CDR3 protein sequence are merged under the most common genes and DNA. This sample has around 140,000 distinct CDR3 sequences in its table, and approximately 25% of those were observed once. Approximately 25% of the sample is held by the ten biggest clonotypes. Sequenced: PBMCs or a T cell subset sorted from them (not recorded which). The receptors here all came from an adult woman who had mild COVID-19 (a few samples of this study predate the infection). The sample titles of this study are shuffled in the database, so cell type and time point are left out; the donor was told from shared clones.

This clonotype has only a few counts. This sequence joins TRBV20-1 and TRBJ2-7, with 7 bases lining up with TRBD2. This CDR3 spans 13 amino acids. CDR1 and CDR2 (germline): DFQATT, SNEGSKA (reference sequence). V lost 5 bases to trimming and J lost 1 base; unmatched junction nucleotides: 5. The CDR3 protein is CSASPGLSYEQYF. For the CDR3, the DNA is TGCAGTGCTTCTCCGGGACTATCCTACGAGCAGTACTTC.

CDR3 region: CASSLGVGGMPEQFF. In DNA form, the CDR3 reads TGTGCCAGCAGCTTAGGGGTTGGGGGGATGCCTGAGCAGTTCTTC. This chain connects TRBV7-8 to TRBJ2-1; tentatively, D is TRBD2 (6 bases). The germline gives CDR1 SGHVS, CDR2 FQNEAQ. V lost 1 base and J lost 9, with 16 bases in between. This CDR3 is built from 15 residues. Combining the CDR3 with reference TRBV7-8 and TRBJ2-1 gives the whole variable domain GAGVSQSPRYKVAKRGQDVALRCDPISGHVSLFWYQQALGQGPEFLTYFQNEAQLDKSGLPSDRFFAERPEGSVSTLKIQRTQQEDSAVYLCASSLGVGGMPEQFFGPGTRLTVL.

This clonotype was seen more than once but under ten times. CDR3: CASSIRAYGYTF. The CDR3 DNA reads TGTGCCAGTAGTATTCGAGCCTATGGCTACACCTTC. The V call is TRBV19, the J call TRBJ1-2; D call uncertain. Germline values: CDR1 LNHDA, CDR2 SQIVND (reference sequence). The CDR3 length is 12 residues. Between the trimmed V and J ends, which lost 3 bases and 4 bases, there was a span of 6 bases. Full variable domain (outside the CDR3, taken from reference TRBV19 and TRBJ1-2): DGGITQSPKYLFRKEGQNVTLSCEQNLNHDAMYWYRQDPGQGLRLIYYSQIVNDFQKGDIAEGYSVSREKKESFPLTVTSAQKNPTAFYLCASSIRAYGYTFGSGTRLTVV.

This CDR3 reads CASTGVGQENTGELFF. In DNA, the CDR3 is TGTGCCAGCACCGGCGTCGGACAGGAGAACACCGGGGAGCTGTTTTTT. The V gene is TRBV7-9, the J gene TRBJ2-2, with TRBD1 identical over 7 bases. V trimming: 7 bases; J trimming: 1 base; junction bases outside the gene matches: 9. Germline V CDR1 and CDR2: SEHNR, FQNEAQ (reference sequence). The CDR3 runs 16 residues.

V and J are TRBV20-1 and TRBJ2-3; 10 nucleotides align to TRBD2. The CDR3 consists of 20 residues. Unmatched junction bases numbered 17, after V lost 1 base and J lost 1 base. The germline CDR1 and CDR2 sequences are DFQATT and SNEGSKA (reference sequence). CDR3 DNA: TGCAGTGCTAGAGCTTATAGCGGGGGGACCTCCTTCGCGGGCACAGATACGCAGTATTTT. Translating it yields CSARAYSGGTSFAGTDTQYF.

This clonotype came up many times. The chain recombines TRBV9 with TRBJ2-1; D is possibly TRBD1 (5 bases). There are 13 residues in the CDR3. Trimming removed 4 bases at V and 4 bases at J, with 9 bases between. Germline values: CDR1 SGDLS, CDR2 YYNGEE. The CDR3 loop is CASSKGHYNEQFF. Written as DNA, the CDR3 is TGTGCCAGCAGCAAAGGACATTACAATGAGCAGTTCTTC.

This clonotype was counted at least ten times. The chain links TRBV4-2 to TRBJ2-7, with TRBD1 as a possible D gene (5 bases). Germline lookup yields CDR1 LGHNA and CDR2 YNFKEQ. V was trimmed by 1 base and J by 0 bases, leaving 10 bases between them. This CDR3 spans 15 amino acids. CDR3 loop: CASSQGGLSSYEQYF. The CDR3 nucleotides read TGTGCCAGCAGCCAAGGGGGCCTTAGCTCCTACGAGCAGTACTTC.

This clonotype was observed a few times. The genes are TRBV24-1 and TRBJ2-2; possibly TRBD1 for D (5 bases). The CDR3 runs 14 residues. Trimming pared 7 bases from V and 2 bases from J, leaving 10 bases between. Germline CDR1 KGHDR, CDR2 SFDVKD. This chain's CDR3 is CATSPQGNTGELFF. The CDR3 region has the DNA TGTGCCACCAGCCCCCAGGGTAACACCGGGGAGCTGTTTTTT.

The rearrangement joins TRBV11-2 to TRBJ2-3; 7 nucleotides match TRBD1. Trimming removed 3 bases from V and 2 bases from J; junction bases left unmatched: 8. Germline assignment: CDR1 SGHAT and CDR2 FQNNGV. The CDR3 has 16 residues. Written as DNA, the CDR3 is TGTGCCAGCAGCTTCCCCCGGGACAGTAACACAGATACGCAGTATTTT. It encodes CASSFPRDSNTDTQYF.

The CDR3 DNA follows: TGTGCCAGCAGCTTAGAGGCGGGGAGAGAGACCCAGTACTTC. It codes for CASSLEAGRETQYF. The genes are TRBV7-9 and TRBJ2-5; tentative D call: TRBD2 (6 bases). CDR1 and CDR2 (germline): SEHNR, FQNEAQ (reference sequence). V lost 1 base and J lost 4, with 10 bases in between. This CDR3 is 14 amino acids long.